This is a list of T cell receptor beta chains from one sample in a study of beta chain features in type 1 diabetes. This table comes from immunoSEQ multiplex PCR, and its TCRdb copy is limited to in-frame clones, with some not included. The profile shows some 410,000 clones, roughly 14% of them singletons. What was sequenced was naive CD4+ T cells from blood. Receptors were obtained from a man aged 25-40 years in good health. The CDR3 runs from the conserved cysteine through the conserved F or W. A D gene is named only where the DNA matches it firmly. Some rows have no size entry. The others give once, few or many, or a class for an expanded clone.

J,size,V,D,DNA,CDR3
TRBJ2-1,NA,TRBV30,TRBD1,TGTGCCTGGGGACAGGGATCGGGTGAGCAGTTCTTC,CAWGQGSGEQFF
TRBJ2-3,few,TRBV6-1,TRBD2,TGTGCCAGCAGTGAACAGCCAGCGGGGGTAGGGGCGGATACGCAGTATTTT,CASSEQPAGVGADTQYF
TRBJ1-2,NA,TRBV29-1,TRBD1,TGCAGCGTTGGGGCCGGTAAACAGGGGAGGGACTATGGCTACACCTTC,CSVGAGKQGRDYGYTF
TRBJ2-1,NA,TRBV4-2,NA,TGTGCCAGCAGCCAAGTGACTATTACGATCAATGAGCAGTTCTTC,CASSQVTITINEQFF
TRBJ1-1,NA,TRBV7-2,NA,TGTGCCAGCAGCTTAGCGGGAACAGCTAGAACAAATGAAGCTTTCTTT,CASSLAGTARTNEAFF
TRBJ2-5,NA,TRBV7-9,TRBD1,TGTGCCAGCAGCCCCGGGACAGACTTTGGAGAGACCCAGTACTTC,CASSPGTDFGETQYF
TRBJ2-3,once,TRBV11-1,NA,TGTGCCAGCAGCCTAGAAGCTAGCTTATTCGGCACAGATACGCAGTATTTT,CASSLEASLFGTDTQYF
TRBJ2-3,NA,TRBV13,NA,TGTGCCAGCAGCTTAGAGGGCAGAAGCACAGATACGCAGTATTTT,CASSLEGRSTDTQYF
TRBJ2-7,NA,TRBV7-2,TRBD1,TGTGCCAGCAGCTTAGCTCGGGACAGGATATCCGAGCAGTACTTC,CASSLARDRISEQYF
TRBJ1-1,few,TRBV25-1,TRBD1,TGTGCCAGCAGGGGGACAGCCACCGAGAACACTGAAGCTTTCTTT,CASRGTATENTEAFF
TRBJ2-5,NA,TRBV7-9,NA,TGTGCCAGCAGATCCAGGCCCGGGGAGACCCAGTACTTC,CASRSRPGETQYF
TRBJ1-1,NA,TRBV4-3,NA,TGCGCCAGCAGCCAAGATAGGCTCGGAGGGAACACTGAAGCTTTCTTT,CASSQDRLGGNTEAFF
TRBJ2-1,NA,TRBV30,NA,TGTGCCTGGAGTGTGGGGTCCAATGAGCAGTTCTTC,CAWSVGSNEQFF
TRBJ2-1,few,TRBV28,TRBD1,TGTGCCAGCAGCCTACCCGGGACAGTTACGAATGAGCAGTTCTTC,CASSLPGTVTNEQFF
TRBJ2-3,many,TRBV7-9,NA,TGTGCCAGCACCACTCGGGGCTCAGCAAGAGATACGCAGTATTTT,CASTTRGSARDTQYF
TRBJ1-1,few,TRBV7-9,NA,TGTGCCAGCAGCCACAAGGCAGAGAACACTGAAGCTTTCTTT,CASSHKAENTEAFF
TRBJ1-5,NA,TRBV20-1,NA,TGCAGTGCTAGTACGGCTCAGCCCCAGCATTTT,CSASTAQPQHF
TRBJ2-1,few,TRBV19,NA,TGTGCCAGTAGTATATCTGGATACAATGAGCAGTTCTTC,CASSISGYNEQFF
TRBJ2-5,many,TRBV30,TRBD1,TGTGCCTGGAGCGAGGGGGCAGGAGAGACCCAGTACTTC,CAWSEGAGETQYF
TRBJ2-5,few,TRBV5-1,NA,TGCGCCAGCAGCTTACAAGAGACCCAGTACTTC,CASSLQETQYF
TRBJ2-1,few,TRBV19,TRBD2,TGTGCCAGTAGTATCAGAGCGGGAGTTGAACCTAATGAGCAGTTCTTC,CASSIRAGVEPNEQFF
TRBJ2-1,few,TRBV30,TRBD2,TGTGCCTGGAGTGTGAGGCTAGCGGGAAACAATGAGCAGTTCTTC,CAWSVRLAGNNEQFF
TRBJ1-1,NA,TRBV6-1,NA,TGTGCCAGCAGCGTGACGGACAACACTGAAGCTTTCTTT,CASSVTDNTEAFF
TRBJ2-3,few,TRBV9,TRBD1,TGTGCCAGCAGCGTAGTACAGGGGGCTGGCACAGATACGCAGTATTTT,CASSVVQGAGTDTQYF
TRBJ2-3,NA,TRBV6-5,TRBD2,TGTGCCAGCAGCTCCACTAGCGGACGCACAGATACGCAGTATTTT,CASSSTSGRTDTQYF
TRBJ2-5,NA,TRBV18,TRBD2,TGTGCCAGCTCCCCCGGACTAGCGGGGGGCCCCCTGGAGGAGACCCAGTACTTC,CASSPGLAGGPLEETQYF
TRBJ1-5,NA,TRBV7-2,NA,TGTGCCAGCAGCCCTGGGCAGGGCAATCAGCCCCAGCATTTT,CASSPGQGNQPQHF
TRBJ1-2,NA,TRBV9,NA,TGTGCCAGCAGCGCCAGGGAAAACTATGGCTACACCTTC,CASSARENYGYTF
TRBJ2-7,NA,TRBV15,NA,TGTGCCACCAGCAGAGATCCGGGATTCGAGCAGTACTTC,CATSRDPGFEQYF
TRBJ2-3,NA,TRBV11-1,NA,TGTGCCAGCAGCTTAGGGCCAGGGCCCACAGATACGCAGTATTTT,CASSLGPGPTDTQYF
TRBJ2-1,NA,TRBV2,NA,TGTGCCAGCAGTGTGGACCTAAACAATGAGCAGTTCTTC,CASSVDLNNEQFF
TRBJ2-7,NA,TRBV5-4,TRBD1,TGTGCCAGCAGCTTGGCGTCACAGGGGCAAGGGGAGCAGTACTTC,CASSLASQGQGEQYF